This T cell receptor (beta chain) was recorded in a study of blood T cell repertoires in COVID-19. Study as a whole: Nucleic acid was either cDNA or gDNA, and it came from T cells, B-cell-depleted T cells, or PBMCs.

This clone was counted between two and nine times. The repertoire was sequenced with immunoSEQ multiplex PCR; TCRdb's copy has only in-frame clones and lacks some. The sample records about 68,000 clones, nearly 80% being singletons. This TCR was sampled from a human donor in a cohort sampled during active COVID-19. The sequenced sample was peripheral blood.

The CDR3 sequence: CASSKENPDRVSNQPQHF. CDR3 DNA sequence: TGTGCCAGCAGCAAAGAAAACCCGGACAGGGTTAGCAATCAGCCCCAGCATTTT. V gene TRBV21-1 combines with J gene TRBJ1-5; the table's D call TRBD1 went unverified against the DNA. TRBV21-1 is recorded as a pseudogene. The CDR3 is made up of 18 amino acids.